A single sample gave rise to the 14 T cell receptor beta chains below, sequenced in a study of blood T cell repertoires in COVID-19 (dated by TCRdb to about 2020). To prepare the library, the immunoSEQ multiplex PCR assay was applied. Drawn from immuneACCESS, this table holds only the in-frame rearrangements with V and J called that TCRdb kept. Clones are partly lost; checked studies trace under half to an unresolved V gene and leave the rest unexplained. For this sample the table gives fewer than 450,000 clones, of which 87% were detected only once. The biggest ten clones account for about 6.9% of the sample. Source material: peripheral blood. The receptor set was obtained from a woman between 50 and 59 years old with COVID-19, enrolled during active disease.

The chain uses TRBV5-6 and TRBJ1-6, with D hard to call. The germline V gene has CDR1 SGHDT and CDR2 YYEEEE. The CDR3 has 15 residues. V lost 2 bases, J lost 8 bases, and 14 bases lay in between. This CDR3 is CASSFLDREDSPLHF. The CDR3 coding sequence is TGTGCCAGCAGCTTCCTTGACCGGGAGGATTCACCCCTCCACTTT.

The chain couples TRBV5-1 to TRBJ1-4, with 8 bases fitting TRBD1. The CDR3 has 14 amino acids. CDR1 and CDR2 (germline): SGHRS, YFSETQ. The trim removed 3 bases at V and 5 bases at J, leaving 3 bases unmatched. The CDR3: CASSSRTGNEKLFF. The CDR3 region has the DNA TGCGCCAGCAGCTCCCGGACAGGGAATGAAAAACTGTTTTTT. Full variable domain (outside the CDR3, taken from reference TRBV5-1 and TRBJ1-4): KAGVTQTPRYLIKTRGQQVTLSCSPISGHRSVSWYQQTPGQGLQFLFEYFSETQRNKGNFPGRFSGRQFSNSRSEMNVSTLELGDSALYLCASSSRTGNEKLFFGSGTQLSVL.

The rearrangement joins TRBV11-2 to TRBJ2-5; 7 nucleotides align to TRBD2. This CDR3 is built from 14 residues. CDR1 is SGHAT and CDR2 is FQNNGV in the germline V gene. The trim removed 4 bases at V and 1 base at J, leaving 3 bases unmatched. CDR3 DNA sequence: TGTGCCAGCAGCTACGGGACTATCCAAGAGACCCAGTACTTC. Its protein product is CASSYGTIQETQYF. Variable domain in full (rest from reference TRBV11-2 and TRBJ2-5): EAGVAQSPRYKIIEKRQSVAFWCNPISGHATLYWYQQILGQGPKLLIQFQNNGVVDDSQLPKDRFSAERLKGVDSTLKIQPAKLEDSAVYLCASSYGTIQETQYFGPGTRLLVL.

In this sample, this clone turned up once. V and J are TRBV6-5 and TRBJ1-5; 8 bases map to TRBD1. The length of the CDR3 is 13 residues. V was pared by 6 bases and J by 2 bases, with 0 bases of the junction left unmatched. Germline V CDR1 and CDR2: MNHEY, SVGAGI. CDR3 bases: TGTGCCAGCAGGACAGGGGGCAATCAGCCCCAGCATTTT. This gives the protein CASRTGGNQPQHF.

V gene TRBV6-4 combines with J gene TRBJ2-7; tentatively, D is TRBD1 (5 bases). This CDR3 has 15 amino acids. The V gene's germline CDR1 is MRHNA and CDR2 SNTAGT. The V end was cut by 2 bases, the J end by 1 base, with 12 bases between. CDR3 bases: TGTGCCAGCAGTGACCCCAGGGATCGGTCCTACGAGCAGTACTTC. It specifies CASSDPRDRSYEQYF.

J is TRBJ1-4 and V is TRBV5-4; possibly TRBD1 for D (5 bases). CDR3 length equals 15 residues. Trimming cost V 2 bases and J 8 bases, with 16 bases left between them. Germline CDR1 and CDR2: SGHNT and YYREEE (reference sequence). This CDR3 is CASSFSAGIREKLFF. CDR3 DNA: TGTGCCAGCAGCTTCTCGGCAGGGATAAGGGAAAAACTGTTTTTT.

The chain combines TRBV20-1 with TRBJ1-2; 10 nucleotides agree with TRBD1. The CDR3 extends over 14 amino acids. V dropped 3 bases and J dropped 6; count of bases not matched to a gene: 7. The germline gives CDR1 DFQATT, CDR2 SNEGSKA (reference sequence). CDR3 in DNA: TGCAGTGCTAGTTGGGGACAGGGGTTCGATGGCTACACCTTC. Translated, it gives CSASWGQGFDGYTF.

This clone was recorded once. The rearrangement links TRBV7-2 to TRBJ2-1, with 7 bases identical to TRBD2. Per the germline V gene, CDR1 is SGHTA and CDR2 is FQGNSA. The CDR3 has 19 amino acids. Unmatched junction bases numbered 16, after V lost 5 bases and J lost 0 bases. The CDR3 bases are TGTGCCAGCAGCAAAGCGGGATCCCGAATAGGGAGCTCCTACAATGAGCAGTTCTTC. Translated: CASSKAGSRIGSSYNEQFF.

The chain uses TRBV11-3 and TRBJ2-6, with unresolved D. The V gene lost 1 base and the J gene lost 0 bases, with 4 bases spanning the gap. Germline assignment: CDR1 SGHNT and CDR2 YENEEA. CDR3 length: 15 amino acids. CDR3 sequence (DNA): TGTGCCAGCAGCTTAGTCGGCTCTGGGGCCAACGTCCTGACTTTC. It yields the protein CASSLVGSGANVLTF.

The CDR3 sequence: CASGRGAGGVETQYF. In DNA form, the CDR3 reads TGTGCCAGCGGAAGGGGCGCCGGCGGGGTGGAGACCCAGTACTTC. This chain uses TRBV6-5 with TRBJ2-5; a weak D match, TRBD2 (6 bases). The V end lost 8 bases, the J end lost 5 bases, and 21 bases lay between the germline ends. This CDR3 spans 15 amino acids. Germline values: CDR1 MNHEY, CDR2 SVGAGI.

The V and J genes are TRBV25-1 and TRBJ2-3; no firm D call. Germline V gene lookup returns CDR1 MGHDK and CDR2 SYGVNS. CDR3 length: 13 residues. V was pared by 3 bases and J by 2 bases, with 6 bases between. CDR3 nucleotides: TGTGCCAGCAGTGAGGCAGTCACAGATACGCAGTATTTT. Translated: CASSEAVTDTQYF.

The CDR3 spells CASSLSDRAVGNTIYF. CDR3 nucleotide sequence: TGTGCCAGCAGCTTATCCGACAGGGCGGTCGGAAACACCATATATTTT. This chain links TRBV7-8 with TRBJ1-3, with 7 nucleotides matching TRBD1. Looked up from germline, CDR1 is SGHVS and CDR2 is FQNEAQ. V lost 2 bases, J lost 4 bases, and 8 bases stayed unmatched. This CDR3 has 16 residues.

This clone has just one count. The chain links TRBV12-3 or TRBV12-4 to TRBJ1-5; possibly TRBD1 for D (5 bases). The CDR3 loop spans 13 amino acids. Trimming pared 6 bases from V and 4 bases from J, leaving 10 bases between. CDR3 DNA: TGTGCCAGCAGCCTGACAGAAAATCAGCCCCAGCATTTT. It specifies CASSLTENQPQHF.

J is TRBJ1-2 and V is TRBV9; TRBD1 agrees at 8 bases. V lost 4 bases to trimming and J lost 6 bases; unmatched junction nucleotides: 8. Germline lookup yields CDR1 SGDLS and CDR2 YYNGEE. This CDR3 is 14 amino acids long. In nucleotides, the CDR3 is TGTGCCAGCAGCCCCCGGACAGGGTGGGATGGCTACACCTTC. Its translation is CASSPRTGWDGYTF.